This entry concerns a single T cell receptor beta chain. These data originate in a study of OX40 agonist ivuxolimab in advanced cancers. About the study: Age averaged around 58 years (range roughly 23 to 90), and 80% to 90% were male. Among those treated, three patients had partial responses, one with hepatocellular carcinoma and two with cutaneous melanoma.

Repertoires were generated with immunoSEQ multiplex PCR, while TCRdb's copy carries only in-frame clones and drops some. This table has tens of thousands of clones, approximately 81% appearing once. Germline values: CDR1 MGHRA, CDR2 YSYEKL. V gave up 7 bases and J gave up 1 base, with 14 bases separating them. The CDR3 has 14 amino acids. This chain links TRBV4-1 with TRBJ2-7, with TRBD2 as a possible D gene (5 bases). The sequence was obtained from an adult with an advanced solid tumor such as melanoma, head and neck, liver or kidney cancer. The material sequenced was CD4+ or CD8+ T cells sorted from blood, taken in a trial of the OX40 agonist ivuxolimab. CDR3 bases: TGCGCCAGCATCCTCACTAGGGTTTCCTACGAGCAGTACTTC. Translated: CASILTRVSYEQYF.